Reported below is one TCR beta chain. This specimen comes from a study of cytomegalovirus exposure and HLA in healthy donors. J lost 2 bases, V lost 2 bases, and 8 bases had no gene match. The CDR3 loop spans 16 amino acids. Germline V CDR1 and CDR2: SNHLY, FYNNEI. PCR involved 60 Vbeta and 13 Jbeta primers. Profiling relied on immunoSEQ multiplex PCR, and the TCRdb table lists in-frame clones only, not all of them. The sample holds about 94,000 clones, around four fifths seen once. V gene TRBV2 combines with J gene TRBJ2-5; 7 nucleotides line up with TRBD1. The receptor was derived from a man aged 35 to 55 in good health and CMV-seropositive. Sequencing was performed on PBMCs. The CDR3 bases are TGTGCCAGCAGTGAATTGGTAGGCAGGGGGCAAGAGACCCAGTACTTC. Encoded protein: CASSELVGRGQETQYF.